This TCR beta chain was obtained from a study of OX40 agonist ivuxolimab in advanced cancers. Study-wide points: The average count of expanded clones was higher among CD8+ T cells than among CD4+.

As regards this clone: Antigen specificity is unknown.

Blood sampling was done at baseline, cycle 4 day 1, and cycle 7 day 1. Trimming stripped 4 bases from V and 12 bases from J, with 19 bases between. From germline, CDR1 is SGHDT and CDR2 YYEEEE. The CDR3 spans 13 residues. The repertoire was sequenced with immunoSEQ multiplex PCR; TCRdb's copy has only in-frame clones and lacks some. Of fewer than 90,000 clones in the sample, 85% were seen once. The source was CD4+ or CD8+ T cells sorted from blood, collected in a trial of the OX40 agonist ivuxolimab. The receptor's source is an adult with an advanced solid tumor such as melanoma, head and neck, liver or kidney cancer. The chain is built from TRBV5-6 and TRBJ1-1, with D possibly matching TRBD1 (6 bases). The CDR3: CASSPGQLGRTFF. The CDR3 nucleotides are TGTGCCAGCAGCCCGGGACAACTCGGGAGAACTTTCTTT.